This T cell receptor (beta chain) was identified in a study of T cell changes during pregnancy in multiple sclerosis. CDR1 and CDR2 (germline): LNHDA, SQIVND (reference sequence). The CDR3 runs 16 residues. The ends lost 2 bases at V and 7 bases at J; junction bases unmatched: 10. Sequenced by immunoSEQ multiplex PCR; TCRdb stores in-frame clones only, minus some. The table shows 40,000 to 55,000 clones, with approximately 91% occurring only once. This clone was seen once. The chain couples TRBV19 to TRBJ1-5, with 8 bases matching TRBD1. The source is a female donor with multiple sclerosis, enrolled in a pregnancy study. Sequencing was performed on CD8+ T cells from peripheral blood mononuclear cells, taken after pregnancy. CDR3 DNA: TGTGCCAGTAGTATACATTCAGGGGGCATGGGGCAGCCCCAGCATTTT. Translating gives CASSIHSGGMGQPQHF.